This TCR beta chain came from a study of control samples from healthy donors and cancer patients. TCRdb's table, derived via immunoSEQ multiplex PCR, lists solely in-frame clones and lacks some. The sample records some 100,000 clones, over 85% being singletons. CDR3 length equals 15 residues. The V gene's germline CDR1 is WNHNN and CDR2 SYGVQD (reference sequence). Germline trimming cut 0 bases from V and 9 bases from J; bases unmatched to any gene: 3. Material: blood. This clonotype was sampled from a human donor in good health. The donor label of this sample is uncertain. The genes are TRBV10-1 and TRBJ1-6; 9 nucleotides agree with TRBD1. The CDR3 sequence: CASSESDRGSSPLHF. The CDR3, as DNA: TGCGCCAGCAGTGAGTCGGACAGGGGAAGTTCACCCCTCCACTTT.